This T cell receptor beta chain was found in a study of blood T cell repertoires in COVID-19. Overall study context: Material from acute and convalescent COVID-19 was sourced from the United States, Italy and Spain. PBMCs, B-cell-depleted T cells, or T cells provided the cDNA or gDNA that made up the material.

After removal of 5 bases from V and 1 base from J, the junction contained 4 bases not matched to a gene. CDR1 and CDR2 (germline): MNHEY, SMNVEV (reference sequence). CDR3 length equals 14 residues. Original processing methods: Reference gene primer amplification gave estimated nucleated cell counts. Profiling relied on immunoSEQ multiplex PCR, and the TCRdb table lists in-frame clones only, not all of them. The V and J calls and clone size were taken over from that table, and D and trimming were inferred from the DNA. Counted here are some 65,000 clones, roughly 85% occurring once; the ten biggest clones make up about 3.2%.

This rearrangement joins TRBV27 to TRBJ1-1, with TRBD1 matching over 7 bases. Sequenced input: peripheral blood. The receptor comes from a man older than 75 with acute or convalescent COVID-19. CDR3 DNA: TGTGCCAGCAGTCCGGGACAGAAGAACACTGAAGCTTTCTTT. Translation gives CASSPGQKNTEAFF.